This T cell receptor (beta chain) was captured in a study of T cell responses to AZD1222 COVID-19 vaccine. This clone was counted a single time. Clones were read by immunoSEQ multiplex PCR, and TCRdb kept only the in-frame ones, dropping some. The profile shows 77,000 or so clones, 85% to 95% of them singletons. The germline V gene has CDR1 GTSNPN and CDR2 SVGIG (reference sequence). Trimming removed 0 bases from V and 4 bases from J; junction bases left unmatched: 11. CDR3 length: 17 amino acids. The receptor was derived from an adult who received the AZD1222 COVID-19 vaccine. The specimen was peripheral blood, collected 28 days after the second AZD1222 dose. This chain links TRBV30 with TRBJ2-3, with 9 bases aligning to TRBD1. The CDR3 nucleotides are TGTGCCTGGAGTGTGGGACAGGGTTATTTGGGTGCAGATACGCAGTATTTT. It codes for CAWSVGQGYLGADTQYF.